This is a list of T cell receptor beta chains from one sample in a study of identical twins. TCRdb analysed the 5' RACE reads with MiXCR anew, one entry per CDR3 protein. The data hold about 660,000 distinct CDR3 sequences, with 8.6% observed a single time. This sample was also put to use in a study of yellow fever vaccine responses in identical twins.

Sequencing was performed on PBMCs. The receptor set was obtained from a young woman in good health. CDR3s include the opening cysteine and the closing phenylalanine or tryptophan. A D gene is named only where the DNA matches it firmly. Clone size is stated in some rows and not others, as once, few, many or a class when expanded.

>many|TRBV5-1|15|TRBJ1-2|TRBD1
CASSLGGQGNYGYTF
TGCGCCAGCAGCTTGGGGGGACAGGGGAACTATGGCTACACCTTC
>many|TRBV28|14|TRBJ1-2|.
CASSFLGGGVGYTF
TGTGCCAGCAGTTTCCTGGGGGGTGGAGTTGGCTACACCTTC
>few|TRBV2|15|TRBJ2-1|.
CASSETRSLDHEQFF
TGTGCCAGCAGTGAGACTAGATCCCTTGACCATGAGCAGTTCTTC
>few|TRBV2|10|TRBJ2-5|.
CATEGETQYF
TGTGCAACGGAGGGGGAGACCCAGTACTTC
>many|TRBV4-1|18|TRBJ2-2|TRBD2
CASSQRGTSGRGVGELFF
TGCGCCAGCAGCCAAAGGGGAACTAGCGGGAGGGGTGTCGGGGAGCTGTTTTTT
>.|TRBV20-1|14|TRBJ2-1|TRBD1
CSALDRGSYNEQFF
TGCAGTGCCCTCGACAGGGGGAGCTACAATGAGCAGTTCTTC
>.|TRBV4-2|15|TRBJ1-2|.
CASSQGAAGISGYTF
TGTGCCAGCAGCCAGGGCGCCGCTGGGATCTCTGGCTACACCTTC
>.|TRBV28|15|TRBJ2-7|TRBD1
CASSRTGGASYEQYF
TGTGCCAGCAGTCGTACAGGGGGCGCCTCCTACGAGCAGTACTTC
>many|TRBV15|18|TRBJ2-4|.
CATRGLEGDSLAKNIQYF
TGTGCCACCAGAGGTTTGGAGGGGGACAGTCTAGCCAAAAACATTCAGTACTTC
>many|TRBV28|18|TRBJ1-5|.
CASSLFPRGAYSNQPQHF
TGTGCCAGCAGTTTATTCCCCCGCGGGGCTTATAGCAATCAGCCCCAGCATTTT
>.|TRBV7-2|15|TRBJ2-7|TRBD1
CASSGEGTGLYEQYF
TGTGCCAGCAGCGGAGAGGGGACAGGGCTCTACGAGCAGTACTTC
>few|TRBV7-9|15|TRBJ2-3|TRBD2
CASSLSSGQTDTQYF
TGTGCCAGCAGCTTGAGTAGCGGGCAAACAGATACGCAGTATTTT
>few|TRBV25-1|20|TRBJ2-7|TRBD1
CASSDQSLGTGTTSPYEQYF
TGTGCCAGCAGTGACCAGAGCTTGGGGACAGGGACGACCTCCCCCTACGAGCAGTACTTC
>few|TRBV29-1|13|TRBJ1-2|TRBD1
CSVPGQGRGGYTF
TGCAGCGTCCCGGGACAGGGGAGAGGTGGCTACACCTTC
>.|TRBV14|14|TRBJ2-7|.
CASRARPSSYEQYF
TGTGCCAGCAGGGCTCGTCCAAGCTCCTACGAGCAGTACTTC
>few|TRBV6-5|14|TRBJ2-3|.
CASSYSDGADTQYF
TGTGCCAGCAGTTACTCGGACGGGGCAGATACGCAGTATTTT
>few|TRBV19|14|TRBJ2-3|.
CASSIGLGIDTQYF
TGTGCCAGTAGTATTGGACTGGGGATAGATACGCAGTATTTT
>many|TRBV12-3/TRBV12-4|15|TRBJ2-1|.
CASSLGGSPLNEQFF
TGTGCCAGCAGTTTGGGTGGGAGTCCCCTCAATGAGCAGTTCTTC
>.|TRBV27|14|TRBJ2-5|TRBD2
CASSIYGTRETQYF
TGTGCCAGCAGTATATACGGGACTAGGGAGACCCAGTACTTC
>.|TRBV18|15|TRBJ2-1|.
CASSPLATGYNEQFF
TGTGCCAGCTCACCACTTGCGACTGGATACAATGAGCAGTTCTTC
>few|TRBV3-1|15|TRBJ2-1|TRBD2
CASTRSGGSYNEQFF
TGTGCCAGCACGAGATCGGGGGGCTCCTACAATGAGCAGTTCTTC
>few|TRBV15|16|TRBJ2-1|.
CATSRVWVSDRLEQFF
TGTGCCACCAGCAGAGTTTGGGTGTCAGATAGGCTTGAGCAGTTCTTC
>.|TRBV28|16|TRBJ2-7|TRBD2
CASNPQVAGKGYEQYF
TGTGCCAGCAACCCCCAGGTAGCGGGAAAAGGGTACGAGCAGTACTTC
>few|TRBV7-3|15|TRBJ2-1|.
CASSPGQKSYNEQFF
TGTGCCAGCAGCCCAGGACAGAAATCGTACAATGAGCAGTTCTTC
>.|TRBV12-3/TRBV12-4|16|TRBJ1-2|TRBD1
CASSWVGGTHSYGYTF
TGTGCCAGCTCCTGGGTAGGGGGCACCCATAGCTATGGCTACACCTTC
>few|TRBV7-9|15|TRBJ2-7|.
CASSSGVQGHYEQYF
TGTGCCAGCAGCTCCGGGGTCCAGGGTCACTACGAGCAGTACTTC
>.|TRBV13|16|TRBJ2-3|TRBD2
CASSAKLGGETDTQYF
TGTGCCAGCAGCGCAAAACTGGGGGGGGAGACAGATACGCAGTATTTT
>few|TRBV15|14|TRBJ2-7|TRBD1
CATSRGQGDREQYF
TGTGCCACCAGCAGGGGACAGGGGGATCGGGAGCAGTACTTC
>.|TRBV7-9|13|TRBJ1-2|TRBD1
CASSLTGNIGYTF
TGTGCCAGCAGCTTGACAGGGAATATTGGCTACACCTTC
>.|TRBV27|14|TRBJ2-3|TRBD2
CASSFGAGVFTQYF
TGTGCCAGCAGTTTCGGGGCGGGGGTTTTTACGCAGTATTTT
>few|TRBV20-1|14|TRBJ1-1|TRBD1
CSARGTVLNTEAFF
TGCAGTGCTAGGGGGACAGTGCTGAACACTGAAGCTTTCTTT
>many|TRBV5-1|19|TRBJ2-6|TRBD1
CASSLLNRGTPSGANVLTF
TGCGCCAGCAGCTTACTTAACAGGGGGACCCCCTCTGGGGCCAACGTCCTGACTTTC
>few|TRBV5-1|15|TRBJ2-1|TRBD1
CASSYEGQGYNEQFF
TGCGCCAGCAGTTACGAGGGACAGGGTTACAATGAGCAGTTCTTC
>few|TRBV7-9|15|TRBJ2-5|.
CASSFPDTYQETQYF
TGTGCCAGCAGCTTCCCCGACACGTACCAAGAGACCCAGTACTTC
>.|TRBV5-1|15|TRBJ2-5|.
CASSSDGITQETQYF
TGCGCCAGCAGCTCCGATGGTATTACACAAGAGACCCAGTACTTC
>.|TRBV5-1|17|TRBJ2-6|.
CASSLAPGAPGANVLTF
TGCGCCAGCAGCTTGGCCCCAGGGGCGCCTGGGGCCAACGTCCTGACTTTC
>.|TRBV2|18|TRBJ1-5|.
CAFSPRDQALGFNQPQHF
TGTGCCTTCAGTCCTCGGGACCAGGCCCTGGGGTTCAATCAGCCCCAGCATTTT
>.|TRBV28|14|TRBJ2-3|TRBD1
CASSYGGGQGSQYF
TGTGCCAGCAGTTACGGGGGAGGACAGGGGTCGCAGTATTTT
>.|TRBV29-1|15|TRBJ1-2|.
CSVEERRRDNYGYTF
TGCAGCGTTGAAGAACGAAGAAGAGACAACTATGGCTACACCTTC
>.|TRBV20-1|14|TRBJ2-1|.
CSARWGAGEAEQFF
TGCAGTGCTAGATGGGGGGCAGGGGAGGCTGAGCAGTTCTTC
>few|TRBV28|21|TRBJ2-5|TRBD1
CATHPGTEVPRNIPHMETQYF
TGTGCCACCCATCCCGGGACAGAAGTACCACGAAACATCCCACACATGGAGACCCAGTACTTC
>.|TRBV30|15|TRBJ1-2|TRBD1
CAWTGTGGTSYGYTF
TGTGCCTGGACGGGGACAGGGGGAACAAGCTATGGCTACACCTTC
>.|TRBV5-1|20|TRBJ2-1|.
CASSLVGDSAGAISYNEQFF
TGCGCCAGCAGCTTGGTGGGGGACAGTGCGGGGGCAATTTCCTACAATGAGCAGTTCTTC
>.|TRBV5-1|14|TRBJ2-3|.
CASSLVDTTDTQYF
TGCGCCAGCAGCTTGGTAGATACCACAGATACGCAGTATTTT
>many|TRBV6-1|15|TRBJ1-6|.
CASRDSHLNNSPLHF
TGTGCCAGCAGGGACAGCCACCTTAATAATTCACCCCTCCACTTT
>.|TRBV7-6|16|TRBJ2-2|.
CASSRDSAGYTGELFF
TGTGCCAGCAGCCGCGACAGCGCCGGTTACACCGGGGAGCTGTTTTTT
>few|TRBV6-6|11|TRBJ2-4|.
CASSGMNIQYF
TGTGCCAGCAGTGGCATGAACATTCAGTACTTC
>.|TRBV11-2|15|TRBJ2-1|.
CASKSEPSSYNEQFF
TGTGCCAGCAAAAGTGAACCAAGTTCCTACAATGAGCAGTTCTTC
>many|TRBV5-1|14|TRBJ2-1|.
CASSPPDYYNEQFF
TGCGCCAGCAGCCCACCGGACTATTACAATGAGCAGTTCTTC
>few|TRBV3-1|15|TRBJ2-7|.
CASSQGLSGGYEQYF
TGTGCCAGCAGCCAAGGTTTGAGCGGTGGGTACGAGCAGTACTTC